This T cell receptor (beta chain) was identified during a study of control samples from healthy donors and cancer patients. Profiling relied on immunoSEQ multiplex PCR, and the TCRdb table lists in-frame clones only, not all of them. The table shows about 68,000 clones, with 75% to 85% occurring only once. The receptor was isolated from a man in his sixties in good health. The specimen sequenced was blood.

CDR3 nucleotides: TGCGCCAGCAGCCAGGCGACAATCTCCTACGAGCAGTACTTC. Residues: CASSQATISYEQYF. The rearrangement links TRBV4-3 to TRBJ2-7, with D hard to call. CDR3 length: 14 residues. Germline V gene sequence: CDR1 LGHNA, CDR2 YSLEER. V lost 3 bases to trimming and J lost 0 bases, with 9 bases between them.